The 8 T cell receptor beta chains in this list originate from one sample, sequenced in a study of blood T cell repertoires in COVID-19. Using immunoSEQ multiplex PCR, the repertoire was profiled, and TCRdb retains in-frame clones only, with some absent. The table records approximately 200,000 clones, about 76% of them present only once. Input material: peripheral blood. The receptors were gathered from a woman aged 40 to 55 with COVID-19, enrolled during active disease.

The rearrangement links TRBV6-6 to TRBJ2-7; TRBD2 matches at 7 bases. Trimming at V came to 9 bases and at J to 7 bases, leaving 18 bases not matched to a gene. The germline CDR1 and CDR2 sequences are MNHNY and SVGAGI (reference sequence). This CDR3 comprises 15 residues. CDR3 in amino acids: CASRAGDAYAREQYF. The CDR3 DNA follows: TGTGCCAGTCGGGCGGGGGACGCTTACGCAAGAGAGCAGTACTTC.

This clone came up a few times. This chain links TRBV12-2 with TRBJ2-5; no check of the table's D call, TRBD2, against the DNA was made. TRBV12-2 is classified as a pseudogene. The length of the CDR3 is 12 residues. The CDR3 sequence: CASRLARETQYF. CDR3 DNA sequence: TGTGCAAGTCGCTTAGCGAGGGAGACCCAGTACTTC.

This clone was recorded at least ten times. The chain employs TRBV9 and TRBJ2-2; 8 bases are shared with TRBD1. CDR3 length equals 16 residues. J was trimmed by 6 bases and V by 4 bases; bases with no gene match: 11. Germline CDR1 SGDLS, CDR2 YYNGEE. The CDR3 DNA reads TGTGCCAGCAGCCCGCGGACAGGGCAATGGTCCGGGGAGCTGTTTTTT. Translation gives CASSPRTGQWSGELFF.

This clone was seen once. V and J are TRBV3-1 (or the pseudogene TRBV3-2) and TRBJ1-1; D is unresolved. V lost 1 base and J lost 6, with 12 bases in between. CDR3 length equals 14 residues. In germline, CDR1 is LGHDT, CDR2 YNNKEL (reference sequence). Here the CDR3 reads CASSQAGVWPEAFF. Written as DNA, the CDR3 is TGTGCCAGCAGCCAAGCCGGGGTATGGCCTGAAGCTTTCTTT.

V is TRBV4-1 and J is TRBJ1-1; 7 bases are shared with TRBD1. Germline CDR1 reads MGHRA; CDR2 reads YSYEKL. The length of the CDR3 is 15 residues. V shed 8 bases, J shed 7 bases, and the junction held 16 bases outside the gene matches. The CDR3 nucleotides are TGCGCCAGCTCCCTCCTCCCCGCAGGGGGTCTTGAAGCTTTCTTT. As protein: CASSLLPAGGLEAFF.

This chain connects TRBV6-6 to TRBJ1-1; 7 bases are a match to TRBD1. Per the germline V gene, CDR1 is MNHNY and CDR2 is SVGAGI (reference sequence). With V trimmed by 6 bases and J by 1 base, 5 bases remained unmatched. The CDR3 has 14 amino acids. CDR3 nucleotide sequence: TGTGCCAGCAGGGGGACAGCTCCGAACACTGAAGCTTTCTTT. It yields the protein CASRGTAPNTEAFF.

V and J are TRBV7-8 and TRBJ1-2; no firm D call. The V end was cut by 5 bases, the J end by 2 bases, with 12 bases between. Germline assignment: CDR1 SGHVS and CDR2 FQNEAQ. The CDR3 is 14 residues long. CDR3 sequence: CASSLVSGNYGYTF. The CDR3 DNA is TGTGCCAGCAGCCTAGTCAGCGGGAACTATGGCTACACCTTC.

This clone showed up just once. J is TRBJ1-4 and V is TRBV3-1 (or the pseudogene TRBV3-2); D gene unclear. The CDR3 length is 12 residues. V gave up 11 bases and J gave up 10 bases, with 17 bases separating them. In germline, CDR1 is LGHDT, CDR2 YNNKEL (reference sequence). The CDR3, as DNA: TGTGCCGGCCGAGGTAGTAGCGGAAAACTGTTTTTT. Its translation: CAGRGSSGKLFF.